One sample yielded the 2 T cell receptor beta chains listed below, sequenced in a study of human T cells and chemical hapten exposure. MiXCR, applied by TCRdb to the RACE reads, yields one record per CDR3 protein. Of 100,000 or so distinct CDR3 sequences in the sample, 30% to 35% were seen once. Documented time point: patch test 3, about 24 weeks after DPC sensitization. Treatment denoted: therapeutic diphenylcyclopropenone sensitization with weekly scalp DPC. The source was whole blood, collected in connection with sensitization to the hapten diphenylcyclopropenone (DPC). Receptor source: a middle-aged man with alopecia areata. Some clones in this sample may be carry-over from other donors' samples.

There are a few counts of this clonotype. The rearrangement uses TRBV7-9 and TRBJ2-4; 8 bases agree with TRBD2. Germline-derived CDR1 and CDR2 are SEHNR and FQNEAQ (reference sequence). V was pared by 5 bases and J by 0 bases, with 15 bases of the junction left unmatched. The length of the CDR3 is 19 residues. For the CDR3, the DNA is TGTGCCAGCAGCCCGGGAGGGGCGAACCTTACGCGAGCCAAAAACATTCAGTACTTC. Amino acid sequence: CASSPGGANLTRAKNIQYF.

This clonotype has a handful of counts. The V and J genes are TRBV21-1 and TRBJ2-7; the D call in the table, TRBD2, was not verified against the DNA. TRBV21-1 is noted as a pseudogene. The CDR3 extends over 16 amino acids. CDR3 in DNA: TGTGCCAGCAGCAAAGTAGGGCTAGCGGGACCCTACGAGCAGTACTTC. Translation: CASSKVGLAGPYEQYF.